This passage covers 8 T cell receptor beta chains from one sample sequenced in a study of blood T cell repertoires in COVID-19. Repertoires were generated with immunoSEQ multiplex PCR, while TCRdb's copy carries only in-frame clones and drops some. The table includes 200,000 to 300,000 clones, approximately 84% detected once. Sequencing used peripheral blood. Receptors were obtained from an elderly woman with acute or convalescent COVID-19.

This chain uses TRBV5-4 with TRBJ2-5; a weak D match, TRBD2 (6 bases). There are 14 residues in the CDR3. V was cut by 4 bases and J by 2 bases, with 12 bases left in between. Germline loops: CDR1 SGHNT, CDR2 YYREEE (reference sequence). CDR3 sequence (DNA): TGTGCCAGCAGCCGGGACCGGGGGCAAGAGACCCAGTACTTC. Protein: CASSRDRGQETQYF.

The gene calls are TRBV15 and TRBJ1-5; 9 bases match TRBD1. Per the germline V gene, CDR1 is LNHNV and CDR2 is YYDKDF (reference sequence). V was pared by 0 bases and J by 4 bases, with 7 bases of the junction left unmatched. This CDR3 is 17 amino acids long. The CDR3 is CATSRDRTGDLNQPQHF. The CDR3 coding sequence is TGTGCCACCAGCAGAGATCGGACAGGGGATCTGAATCAGCCCCAGCATTTT.

This clone was counted once. DNA of the CDR3: TGTGCCAGCAGCCTAGTGTTGACTAGCGGATACAATGAGCAGTTCTTC. It is translated as CASSLVLTSGYNEQFF. The rearrangement uses TRBV7-7 and TRBJ2-1, with TRBD2 matching 9 bases. The CDR3 is made up of 16 amino acids. V lost 5 bases, J lost 4 bases, and 9 bases stayed unmatched. Germline-derived CDR1 and CDR2 are SSHAT and FNYEAQ (reference sequence).

This clone was seen a few times. The rearrangement uses TRBV6-1 and TRBJ2-2; 11 nucleotides line up with TRBD1. CDR3 length equals 18 residues. V lost 0 bases, J lost 7 bases, and 10 bases stayed unmatched. CDR1 and CDR2 from the germline V gene are MNHNS and SASEGT. CDR3 sequence reads: CASSEAFGQGAPGGELFF. CDR3 in DNA: TGTGCCAGCAGTGAAGCGTTCGGACAGGGGGCGCCTGGCGGGGAGCTGTTTTTT.

This clone showed up just once. The CDR3 DNA reads TGTGCCGTAAACATTGGGGGCGCAGGCCAGCCCCAGCATTTT. As protein: CAVNIGGAGQPQHF. The chain is built from TRBV19 and TRBJ1-5, with D possibly TRBD1 on 6 matching bases. Per the germline V gene, CDR1 is LNHDA and CDR2 is SQIVND (reference sequence). Trimming removed 11 bases from V and 7 bases from J, with 21 bases in between. The CDR3 sequence is 14 residues long.

The chain combines TRBV5-4 with TRBJ2-1, with D maybe TRBD1 (5 bases). The CDR3 has 13 residues. CDR1 is SGHNT and CDR2 is YYREEE in the germline V gene (reference sequence). V shed 0 bases and J shed 6 bases, with 7 bases lying between them. Written as DNA, the CDR3 is TGTGCCAGCAGCTTGGGACAGCTCAATGAGCAGTTCTTC. It yields the protein CASSLGQLNEQFF.

There are a few counts of this clone. This chain links TRBV21-1 with TRBJ1-5. TRBV21-1 is a listed pseudogene. This CDR3 is 17 amino acids long. The CDR3, as DNA: TGTGCCAGCAGCAATGGAGGTCGAGAACATAGCAATCAGCCCCAGCATTTT. This translates into CASSNGGREHSNQPQHF.

V is TRBV18 and J is TRBJ2-3; the match to TRBD2 covers 7 bases. V was clipped by 0 bases and J by 4 bases; unmatched bases: 7. The CDR3 consists of 16 residues. Germline lookup yields CDR1 KGHSH and CDR2 LQKENI. CDR3 residues: CASSPPGGGLADTQYF. CDR3 DNA sequence: TGTGCCAGCTCACCACCTGGCGGGGGTCTCGCAGATACGCAGTATTTT.